One and the same sample provided the 6 T cell receptor beta chains below, sequenced in a study of blood T cells in healthy people across ages. A second PCR of about 7 to 12 cycles used a sample-barcoded 5' primer and a J-beta primer mix. TCRdb redid the calling of the 5' RACE reads with MiXCR, one entry per CDR3 protein. The sample yields around 320,000 distinct CDR3 sequences, around 27% seen once. Input material: blood. The source of these receptors is a woman between 70 and 85 years old in good health.

V gene TRBV5-5 combines with J gene TRBJ2-5; 10 nucleotides align to TRBD2. The J call is doubtful: the DNA matches TRBJ2-7 better. The CDR3 extends over 16 amino acids. The germline V gene encodes CDR1 SGHKS and CDR2 YYEKEE (reference sequence). The CDR3 here is CASSFRLAGVTYEQYF. CDR3 DNA sequence: TGTGCCAGCAGCTTCCGGCTAGCGGGAGTTACCTACGAGCAGTACTTC.

The rearrangement links TRBV7-2 to TRBJ1-1; possibly TRBD1 for D (5 bases). Trimming shortened V by 6 bases and J by 3 bases, and 17 bases separated the two germline ends. Germline CDR1 and CDR2: SGHTA and FQGNSA. The CDR3 is 15 amino acids. The DNA of the CDR3 is TGTGCCAGCAGGACGAAAACAGGATATTACACTGAAGCTTTCTTT. Amino acid sequence: CASRTKTGYYTEAFF.

V is TRBV28 and J is TRBJ2-5, with 7 bases lining up with TRBD1. Germline loops: CDR1 MDHEN, CDR2 SYDVKM. Losses at the gene ends were 7 bases for V and 11 bases for J; bases not matched to a gene: 19. This CDR3 comprises 15 residues. CDR3 loop: CASTPGTARTYVQYF. CDR3 coding DNA: TGTGCCAGCACCCCGGGGACAGCGAGAACCTACGTGCAGTACTTC.

The rearrangement uses TRBV7-2 and TRBJ1-2; maybe TRBD1 (5 bases). Per the germline V gene, CDR1 is SGHTA and CDR2 is FQGNSA. Trimming shortened V by 6 bases and J by 4 bases, and 18 bases separated the two germline ends. This CDR3 comprises 15 residues. CDR3 amino acids: CASRPTGGGTYGYTF. The CDR3 DNA sequence: TGTGCCAGCAGACCTACCGGGGGGGGTACCTATGGCTACACCTTC.

This chain connects TRBV29-1 to TRBJ2-7; 7 bases match TRBD1. After removal of 6 bases from V and 2 bases from J, the junction contained 13 bases not matched to a gene. The CDR3 contains 15 residues. From germline, CDR1 is SQVTM and CDR2 ANQGSEA. The CDR3 sequence: CSVRTDRATTYEQYF. The CDR3 DNA sequence: TGCAGCGTCCGTACTGACAGGGCCACCACCTACGAGCAGTACTTC.

This clonotype has more than one count but fewer than ten. This chain uses TRBV6-2 or TRBV6-3 with TRBJ1-6, with a possible D match to TRBD1 (6 bases). V lost 2 bases to trimming and J lost 14 bases, with 16 bases between them. The CDR3 has 14 residues. The V gene's germline CDR1 is MNHEY and CDR2 SVGEGT. CDR3 protein: CASSYPDSSRSLHF. In DNA form, the CDR3 reads TGTGCCAGCAGTTACCCGGACAGTTCGAGGTCCCTCCACTTT.